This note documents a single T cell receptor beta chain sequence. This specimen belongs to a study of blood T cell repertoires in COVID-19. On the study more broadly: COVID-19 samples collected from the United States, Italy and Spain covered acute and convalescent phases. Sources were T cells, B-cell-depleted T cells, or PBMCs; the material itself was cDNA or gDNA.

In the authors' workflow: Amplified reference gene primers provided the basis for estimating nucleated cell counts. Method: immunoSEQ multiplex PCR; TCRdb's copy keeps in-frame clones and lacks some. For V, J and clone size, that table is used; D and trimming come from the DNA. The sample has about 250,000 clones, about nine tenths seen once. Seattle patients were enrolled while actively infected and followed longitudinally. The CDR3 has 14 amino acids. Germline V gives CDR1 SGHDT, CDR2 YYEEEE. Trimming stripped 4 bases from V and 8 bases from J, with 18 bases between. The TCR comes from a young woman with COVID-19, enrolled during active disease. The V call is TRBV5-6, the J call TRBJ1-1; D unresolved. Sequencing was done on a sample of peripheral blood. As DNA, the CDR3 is TGTGCCAGCAGCCCGGCGGGGATAGGGCTGGAAGCTTTCTTT. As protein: CASSPAGIGLEAFF.